What follows is one TCR beta chain and its context. Its antigen is as yet unknown. This entry comes from a study of T cells after yellow fever vaccination. The 5'RACE template-switching step produced TCR cDNA and added a universal primer site and UMIs. A single record per CDR3 protein comes from TCRdb applying MiXCR to the 5' RACE reads. The sample lists some 170,000 distinct CDR3 sequences; 9.3% were seen once. With 4 bases removed from V and 4 bases from J, the gap between germline ends came to 10 bases. This CDR3 region has 14 residues. Looked up from germline, CDR1 is MGHRA and CDR2 is YSYEKL. The study's findings and limits: Just a small share of clonotypes turned up in the CD4 compartment as well as the CD8 compartment. Though it reached lower strength, the secondary response hit its peak faster, day 5 versus 15.

This receptor was identified in a man between 18 and 35 years old who received the YFV17D yellow fever vaccine. Specimen: CD8+ T cells sorted from PBMCs, collected 45 days after the yellow fever booster vaccination. The rearrangement uses TRBV4-1 and TRBJ2-2, with TRBD1 as a possible D gene (6 bases). The CDR3 loop is CASSPIQGTGELFF. CDR3 bases: TGCGCCAGCAGCCCGATACAGGGCACCGGGGAGCTGTTTTTT.